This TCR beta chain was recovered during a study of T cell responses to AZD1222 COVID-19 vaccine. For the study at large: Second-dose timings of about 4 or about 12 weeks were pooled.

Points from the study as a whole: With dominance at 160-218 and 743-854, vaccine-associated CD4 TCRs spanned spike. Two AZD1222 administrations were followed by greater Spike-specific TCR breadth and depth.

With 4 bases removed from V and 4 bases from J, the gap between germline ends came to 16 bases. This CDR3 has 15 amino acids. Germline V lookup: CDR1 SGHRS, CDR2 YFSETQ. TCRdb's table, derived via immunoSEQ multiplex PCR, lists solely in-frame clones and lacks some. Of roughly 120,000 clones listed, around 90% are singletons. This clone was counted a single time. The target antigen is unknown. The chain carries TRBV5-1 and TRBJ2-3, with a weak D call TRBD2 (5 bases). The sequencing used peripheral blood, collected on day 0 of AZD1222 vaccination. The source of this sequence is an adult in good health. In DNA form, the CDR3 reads TGCGCCAGCAGCCCACTAGGACCATATGCAGATACGCAGTATTTT. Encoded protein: CASSPLGPYADTQYF.